A selection of T cell receptor beta chains follows, all from one sample in a study of cytotoxic CD8 clonotypes in ibrutinib-treated CLL. Method: immunoSEQ multiplex PCR; TCRdb's copy keeps in-frame clones and lacks some. The top ten clones hold about 27% of a sample with roughly 36,000 clones, more than 65% of them seen once. The input for sequencing was PBMCs, taken before ibrutinib treatment. All receptors come from a human donor with chronic lymphocytic leukemia. CDR3s include the opening cysteine and the closing phenylalanine or tryptophan. Each record gives: V gene, J gene, D gene, clone size, CDR3 protein, CDR3 DNA. A D gene is named only where the DNA matches it firmly. Expanded clones get a size class; other rows say once, few or many, or leave the size out.

>TRBV7-8|TRBJ2-7|.|.
CASSLTGNEQYF
TGTGCCAGCAGCTTAACGGGAAACGAGCAGTACTTC
>TRBV27|TRBJ2-5|TRBD2|.
CASQGLAETQYF
TGTGCCAGCCAAGGACTAGCAGAGACCCAGTACTTC
>TRBV6-5|TRBJ1-5|.|.
CASSYSGASNQPQHF
TGTGCCAGCAGTTACTCGGGGGCCTCAAATCAGCCCCAGCATTTT
>TRBV28|TRBJ1-2|.|few
CACRQLANYGYTF
TGTGCCTGTCGTCAGCTAGCTAACTATGGCTACACCTTC
>TRBV19|TRBJ2-7|.|few
CASSKEGGSYEQYF
TGTGCCAGTAGTAAAGAAGGCGGCTCCTACGAGCAGTACTTC
>TRBV18|TRBJ1-1|.|.
CASSLHRDTEAFF
TGTGCCAGCTCACTTCATCGGGACACTGAAGCTTTCTTT
>TRBV11-2|TRBJ2-2|.|.
CASSLAGPGELFF
TGTGCCAGCAGCTTAGCAGGTCCCGGGGAGCTGTTTTTT
>TRBV27|TRBJ1-1|.|.
CASSLSRTTRTEAFF
TGTGCCAGCAGTTTATCGAGAACGACAAGAACTGAAGCTTTCTTT
>TRBV28|TRBJ2-2|.|once
CASSFSYTGELFF
TGTGCCAGCAGTTTTTCCTACACCGGGGAGCTGTTTTTT
>TRBV7-9|TRBJ2-7|TRBD2|.
CASSLTSSSGSSYEQYF
TGTGCCAGCAGCTTAACAAGTTCTAGCGGCAGCTCCTACGAGCAGTACTTC
>TRBV27|TRBJ1-5|TRBD1|few
CASKGFGTGVSNQPQHF
TGTGCCAGCAAGGGGTTCGGGACAGGGGTTAGCAATCAGCCCCAGCATTTT
>TRBV5-6|TRBJ2-1|.|.
CASSLDMSSYNEQFF
TGTGCCAGCAGCTTGGACATGAGCTCCTACAATGAGCAGTTCTTC
>TRBV5-1|TRBJ1-2|.|.
CASSLTFRGTNYGYTF
TGCGCCAGCAGCTTGACTTTCAGGGGAACAAACTATGGCTACACCTTC
>TRBV9|TRBJ2-2|TRBD1|.
CASSGDSSNTGELFF
TGTGCCAGCAGCGGGGACAGCTCTAACACCGGGGAGCTGTTTTTT
>TRBV7-9|TRBJ1-5|.|.
CASSLAVGLDQPQHF
TGTGCCAGCAGCTTAGCGGTTGGGTTGGATCAGCCCCAGCATTTT
>TRBV5-1|TRBJ2-7|.|once
CASSSDPGSSYEQYF
TGCGCCAGCAGCTCCGACCCCGGGAGCTCCTACGAGCAGTACTTC
>TRBV30|TRBJ1-1|.|.
CAWSRRGGSEAFF
TGTGCCTGGAGTCGTAGAGGAGGTTCTGAAGCTTTCTTT
>TRBV5-1|TRBJ1-4|.|.
CASRETDNEKLFF
TGCGCCAGCAGAGAGACAGATAATGAAAAACTGTTTTTT
>TRBV11-2|TRBJ1-1|.|few
CASSLSGGFEAFF
TGTGCCAGCAGCTTAAGTGGGGGCTTTGAAGCTTTCTTT
>TRBV7-6|TRBJ2-7|.|.
CASSLILGPMEQYF
TGTGCCAGCAGCTTAATATTGGGACCCATGGAGCAGTACTTC
>TRBV2|TRBJ2-7|TRBD2|.
CASSAGTSGSYEQYF
TGTGCCAGCAGCGCCGGGACTAGCGGGTCCTACGAGCAGTACTTC
>TRBV4-1|TRBJ2-2|.|.
CASSPTGPQNTGELFF
TGCGCCAGCAGCCCGACTGGACCCCAGAACACCGGGGAGCTGTTTTTT
>TRBV7-2|TRBJ2-7|TRBD2|.
CASSLGPLAGEQYF
TGTGCCAGCAGCCTTGGGCCCCTAGCGGGGGAGCAGTACTTC
>TRBV4-2|TRBJ2-1|.|.
CASSSTYNEQFF
TGTGCCAGCAGCTCAACCTACAATGAGCAGTTCTTC
>TRBV25-1|TRBJ1-5|.|few
CASSPDSYSNQPQHF
TGTGCCAGCAGTCCGGACAGTTATAGCAATCAGCCCCAGCATTTT
>TRBV5-1|TRBJ2-7|.|once
CASSLAPENEQYF
TGCGCCAGCAGCTTGGCCCCTGAGAATGAGCAGTACTTC
>TRBV18|TRBJ2-7|TRBD1|.
CASSQLDRGTGDEQYF
TGTGCCAGCTCACAACTTGACAGGGGCACTGGAGACGAGCAGTACTTC
>TRBV5-6|TRBJ2-7|TRBD1|.
CASSYGQGAYEQYF
TGTGCCAGCAGCTATGGACAGGGGGCCTACGAGCAGTACTTC
>TRBV14|TRBJ2-7|.|.
CASSPWFLDYEQYF
TGTGCCAGCAGCCCGTGGTTCCTGGATTACGAGCAGTACTTC
>TRBV10-3|TRBJ2-5|.|.
CAIGETQYF
TGTGCCATCGGGGAGACCCAGTACTTC
>TRBV7-8|TRBJ1-4|.|.
CASSPNLPLDEKLFF
TGTGCCAGCAGCCCAAACCTGCCGTTGGATGAAAAACTGTTTTTT
>TRBV11-2|TRBJ2-7|TRBD1|.
CASSVSGGKYEQYF
TGTGCCAGCAGTGTCTCAGGGGGCAAGTACGAGCAGTACTTC
>TRBV5-1|TRBJ2-6|TRBD2|.
CASSSSGRAGANVLTF
TGCGCCAGCAGCTCCAGCGGGAGGGCCGGGGCCAACGTCCTGACTTTC
>TRBV5-1|TRBJ2-7|.|.
CASSSDTAYEQYF
TGCGCCAGCAGCTCCGACACTGCCTACGAGCAGTACTTC
>TRBV7-9|TRBJ2-3|TRBD2|once
CASSLTSGGTDTQYF
TGTGCCAGCAGCTTAACTAGCGGGGGGACAGATACGCAGTATTTT
>TRBV7-2|TRBJ2-7|.|.
CASSFGGSAHEQYF
TGTGCCAGCAGCTTCGGAGGATCCGCCCACGAGCAGTACTTC
>TRBV6-5|TRBJ2-1|.|few
CASALGSGEQFF
TGTGCCAGTGCCCTAGGGTCGGGTGAGCAGTTCTTC
>TRBV6-5|TRBJ2-5|.|.
CASSYTGLRQETQYF
TGTGCCAGCAGTTATACGGGACTCCGTCAAGAGACCCAGTACTTC
>TRBV6-5|TRBJ2-7|TRBD1|.
CASSPDRGYYEQYF
TGTGCCAGCAGCCCGGACAGGGGGTACTACGAGCAGTACTTC
>TRBV19|TRBJ2-1|TRBD2|.
CASSHGGYNEQFF
TGTGCCAGTAGTCACGGGGGGTACAATGAGCAGTTCTTC
>TRBV7-2|TRBJ1-1|.|.
CASSLIPAGGNTEAFF
TGTGCCAGCAGCCTGATACCAGCGGGTGGGAACACTGAAGCTTTCTTT
>TRBV4-2|TRBJ2-6|.|.
CASSPSGGSGANVLTF
TGTGCCAGCAGCCCCTCCGGGGGCTCTGGGGCCAACGTCCTGACTTTC
>TRBV21-1|TRBJ2-1|.|few
CASIPTRIGNEQFF
TGTGCCAGCATACCAACCAGGATCGGCAATGAGCAGTTCTTC
>TRBV25-1|TRBJ2-5|.|.
CASSDRVVETQYF
TGTGCCAGCAGTGATAGGGTAGTAGAGACCCAGTACTTC
>TRBV28|TRBJ2-7|.|.
CASSLDAAAVYEQYF
TGTGCCAGCAGTTTAGACGCCGCCGCCGTATACGAGCAGTACTTC
>TRBV28|TRBJ2-1|.|few
CASSLRGMSSYNEQFF
TGTGCCAGCAGTTTACGCGGGATGAGCTCCTACAATGAGCAGTTCTTC
>TRBV7-2|TRBJ2-2|.|.
CASSLVTTTGELFF
TGTGCCAGCAGCTTAGTAACCACCACCGGGGAGCTGTTTTTT
>TRBV2|TRBJ2-3|TRBD2|.
CASSDKHGEGTDTQYF
TGTGCCAGCAGTGATAAACATGGGGAGGGTACAGATACGCAGTATTTT
>TRBV5-1|TRBJ1-1|TRBD1|.
CASSSRGLGTEAFF
TGCGCCAGCAGCTCCAGGGGGCTCGGCACTGAAGCTTTCTTT
>TRBV5-1|TRBJ1-1|.|.
CASSSVGEVVAFF
TGCGCCAGCAGCTCCGTCGGCGAGGTCGTAGCTTTCTTT
>TRBV7-9|TRBJ1-1|.|once
CASSPRGPNTEAFF
TGTGCCAGCAGCCCAAGGGGCCCTAACACTGAAGCTTTCTTT
>TRBV9|TRBJ1-6|.|.
CASSVDSYNSPLHF
TGTGCCAGCAGCGTAGACTCCTATAATTCACCCCTCCACTTT
>TRBV15|TRBJ2-7|TRBD1|.
CATSGGTGQSYEQYF
TGTGCCACCAGCGGGGGGACAGGGCAGTCCTACGAGCAGTACTTC